This T cell receptor (beta chain) was sequenced during a study of blood T cell repertoires in COVID-19. Study details: Sites across the United States, Italy and Spain contributed samples from acute and convalescent COVID-19.

In the original workflow: The assay estimated nucleated cells by amplifying reference gene primers. Clones were read by immunoSEQ multiplex PCR, and TCRdb kept only the in-frame ones, dropping some. D and trimming come from the DNA, and the V and J calls and clone size come from that table. Of about 98,000 clones in the sample, more than 75% were seen once. Germline V gene data show CDR1 as SGHRS and CDR2 as YFSETQ. The CDR3 is 18 amino acids. The ends lost 4 bases at V and 0 bases at J; junction bases unmatched: 9. This clone was recorded only once. Sequenced: peripheral blood. The receptor comes from a human donor in a cohort sampled during active COVID-19. This chain joins TRBV5-1 and TRBJ2-6; TRBD2 matches at 8 bases. The CDR3 DNA is TGCGCCAGCAGCACTTTAGCGGGGCGATACTCTGGGGCCAACGTCCTGACTTTC. It codes for CASSTLAGRYSGANVLTF.